Reported below is one T cell receptor (beta chain). Its antigen remains undetermined. There are no base qualities to consult, and no much larger clone falls within one base. The data originate from a study of OX40 agonist ivuxolimab in advanced cancers. Broadly, across the study: Ivuxolimab, which targeted the costimulatory receptor OX40 (CD134), was an agonistic, fully human IgG2 monoclonal antibody. Prior anti-PD-1, anti-PD-L1 or anti-CTLA-4 therapy was permitted, and checkpoint inhibitors had been received by about 37% of dose-escalation patients. The monotherapy dose-escalation portion (N ≈ 52 patients) of the phase I ivuxolimab trial is reported in the paper. A male proportion of nearly 85% and a mean age of approximately 60 years, ranging from roughly 23 to 79, were recorded for the dose-escalation cohort. The purpose of peripheral TCRbeta sequencing was to test whether ivuxolimab changed TCR sequence diversity and led to clonal T-cell expansion. Intravenous ivuxolimab was administered to patients every 2 weeks at six dose levels: 0.01, 0.1, 0.3, 1.5, 3 and 10 mg/kg. Partial responses occurred in three dose-escalation patients, of whom one had hepatocellular carcinoma and two had cutaneous melanoma. Of the approximately 53 patients in dose escalation, 19 had hepatocellular carcinoma, approximately 15 had melanoma, 9 had renal cell carcinoma and 9 had head and neck cancer.

CDR1 and CDR2 are drawn from the germline V gene: SNHLY, FYNNEI. Deletion took 6 bases off V and 2 bases off J, with a span of 8 bases between the germline ends. CDR3 length: 12 amino acids, cysteine to phenylalanine. Only the CDR3 DNA stays, 36 bases, in frame from base 1. Results the study describes overall, beyond this receptor: Low levels of normalized T-cell clonal expansion were also seen in some patients who did not respond. After ivuxolimab, CD8+ T cells had more expanded clones than CD4+ T cells on average. At doses of 0.1 to 3.0 mg/kg, clonal expansion of both CD4+ and CD8+ blood T cells was observed from baseline to week 6. In the 0.1-3.0 mg/kg groups, partial responders had among the lowest normalized peripheral clonal expansion, particularly in CD8+ T cells. Which antigens the clonally expanded peripheral T cells were specific for was not determined.

Genomic DNA was extracted from sorted cells for sequencing of the TCRbeta CDR3 region. The immunoSEQ Assay was used to sequence the TCRbeta CDR3 regions. In its TCRdb copy, this immuneACCESS table keeps in-frame sequences only and misses some clones. Where compared with another copy, unresolved V genes explain less than half of these, and the others have no known cause. This sample has tens of thousands of clones in its table, and 80% of those were observed once. Of the sample, approximately 1.2% is held by the ten largest clones. Patients with a history of autoimmune disease or receiving systemic immunosuppression were excluded from the trial. Peripheral blood for TCR sequencing was collected from all dose cohorts at baseline, on cycle 4 day 1, and on cycle 7 day 1. Samples came from an open-label, multicenter, first-in-human phase I dose-escalation trial of ivuxolimab. Adults with locally advanced or metastatic head and neck squamous cell, hepatocellular, melanoma or renal cell carcinoma were enrolled in the trial. Before TCR sequencing, CD4+ T cells and CD8+ T cells from peripheral blood were sorted into separate populations.

The TCR originated in an adult with an advanced solid tumor such as melanoma, head and neck, liver or kidney cancer. Sequencing used CD4+ or CD8+ T cells sorted from blood, obtained in a trial of the OX40 agonist ivuxolimab. The chain uses TRBV2 and TRBJ2-7; the D gene is unclear. The CDR3 has the sequence CASRQGPYEQYF. The nucleotides read TGTGCCAGCAGACAAGGCCCCTACGAGCAGTACTTC.